Here is one TCR beta chain with its context. This clone has a handful of counts. Its antigen specificity is not known. There are no base qualities to consult, and no much larger clone falls within one base. The library relied on the immunoSEQ multiplex PCR assay. The hsTCRB Kit was used according to the manufacturer's protocol to amplify rearranged TCR beta chain sequences. Sequencing of TCRB libraries was carried out on an Illumina MiSeq. The study's processing was this. Demultiplexing, trimming and gene mapping were performed with the kit vendor's proprietary platform. Entries here come from immuneACCESS through TCRdb and include only in-frame sequences with V and J called. Some clones fail to appear in such tables; in the studies checked, an unresolved V gene covers under half of the shortfall, and the cause of the remainder is unknown. V and J calls plus clone size are reproduced from that table; the DNA served to infer D and trimming. The sample table contains roughly 120,000 clones; only one count was recorded for over 75% of them. Of the sample, around 5.5% falls within the top ten clones.

The data were obtained in a study of a mutant IDH1 vaccine in newly diagnosed glioma (dated by TCRdb to the early 2020s). Some background on the complete study: Eight vaccinations were administered to patients in weeks 1, 3, 5, 7, 11, 15, 19 and 23, corresponding to visits V03 through V10. Vaccination was initiated 4-6 weeks after radiotherapy alone, or concurrently with temozolomide cycles in the chemotherapy-containing groups. Of the approximately 30 treated patients, approximately 62% were male and about 40% were female, and a mean age of roughly 40 years was recorded. Prior to enrollment, patients had been given standard therapy consisting of radiotherapy alone, temozolomide alone, or radiochemotherapy with temozolomide, with the combination given to most patients. Peripheral blood was drawn at six visits: V03 (baseline), V05, V07, V10, V12 and V13. For exploratory analyses, longitudinal TCRB deep sequencing was carried out in 25 treated patients wherever samples were available.

Sample time point, as interpreted from the label and publication: week 11, during vaccination. A 20-mer mutant IDH1 peptide at 300 micrograms in Montanide made up each vaccine dose, which was injected subcutaneously together with topical imiquimod. Newly diagnosed WHO grade 3 or 4 IDH1-mutant astrocytomas showing loss of nuclear ATRX were present in the donors. The samples were drawn from NOA16, a multicentre, single-arm, open-label phase I trial in Germany that tested a mutant IDH1 peptide vaccine in humans for the first time. Genomic DNA for TCRB sequencing was extracted from EDTA blood using the DNeasy Blood and Tissue Kit. Study-wide conclusions, independent of this receptor: Pseudoprogression appeared unrelated to alterations in the top peripheral T cell clonotypes detected by TCRB sequencing. Availability determined which PBMC samples were chosen for TCRB deep sequencing. Immune responses induced by the vaccine were seen in around 93% of patients across multiple MHC alleles. According to the authors, sample limitations meant that analyses of patient blood samples could not be reproduced.

The sample consisted of PBMCs, taken from a glioma patient whose treatment included an IDH1 peptide vaccine. This receptor was identified in a man aged 35-49 years with glioma.

The CDR3 here reads CASSLVPGRVSYEQYF. The DNA is TGCGCCAGCAGCTTGGTCCCAGGGAGGGTATCCTACGAGCAGTACTTC. The chain joins TRBV5-1 to TRBJ2-7, with 7 bases matching TRBD2. Trimming leaves V shorter by 0 bases and J shorter by 1 base, with the junction holding 7 bases beyond the gene matches. From cysteine to phenylalanine, the CDR3 is 16 amino acids long. Only CDR3 DNA remains: 48 bases, in frame from the first base. The germline V gene supplies CDR1 SGHRS and CDR2 YFSETQ.